The 24 T cell receptor beta chains listed next were all sequenced from one sample in a study of control samples from healthy donors and cancer patients. TCRdb keeps only in-frame clones here, not all; method: immunoSEQ multiplex PCR. The data show approximately 150,000 clones, roughly 89% seen once. Sequenced material: blood. Receptors originate from a man under 40 in good health.

The chain couples TRBV19 to TRBJ1-4, with D perhaps TRBD1 (6 bases). CDR3 size: 16 residues. Trimming stripped 1 base from V and 6 bases from J, with 15 bases between. Germline V gene data show CDR1 as LNHDA and CDR2 as SQIVND (reference sequence). The CDR3: CASSIGDNHLDEKLFF. The DNA of the CDR3 is TGTGCCAGTAGTATAGGGGACAACCACCTAGATGAAAAACTGTTTTTT. The full variable domain, rest sourced from reference TRBV19 and TRBJ1-4, is DGGITQSPKYLFRKEGQNVTLSCEQNLNHDAMYWYRQDPGQGLRLIYYSQIVNDFQKGDIAEGYSVSREKKESFPLTVTSAQKNPTAFYLCASSIGDNHLDEKLFFGSGTQLSVL.

The CDR3 DNA follows: TGTGCCAGCAGCGTGACTAGCGGGGGGAACACCGGGGAGCTGTTTTTT. Translated, it gives CASSVTSGGNTGELFF. The chain links TRBV9 to TRBJ2-2, with 12 nucleotides matching TRBD2. The CDR3 runs to 16 residues. The trim removed 2 bases at V and 1 base at J, leaving 0 bases unmatched. Germline values: CDR1 SGDLS, CDR2 YYNGEE.

This chain uses TRBV11-2 with TRBJ1-2; 9 bases map to TRBD1. The J segment lost 8 bases and the V segment lost 0 bases, leaving 13 bases of the junction unmatched. This CDR3 comprises 17 residues. Germline CDR1 reads SGHAT; CDR2 reads FQNNGV. The CDR3: CASSLDRGQGLLGGYTF. CDR3 coding DNA: TGTGCCAGCAGCTTAGACAGGGGACAGGGTTTGCTGGGGGGCTACACCTTC.

This clone has only a few counts. The chain uses TRBV5-6 and TRBJ1-2, with unresolved D. V was pared by 3 bases and J by 7 bases, with 16 bases between. The CDR3 is made up of 14 amino acids. CDR1 and CDR2 (germline): SGHDT, YYEEEE. CDR3 DNA: TGTGCCAGCAGCTCCCCCCTCCCGCCGAGTGGCTACACCTTC. This translates into CASSSPLPPSGYTF.

This chain links TRBV7-2 with TRBJ2-2; 14 nucleotides line up with TRBD2. Germline-derived CDR1 and CDR2 are SGHTA and FQGNSA. CDR3 length: 19 residues. V lost 4 bases to trimming and J lost 11 bases; unmatched junction nucleotides: 18. CDR3 bases: TGTGCCAGCAGCTACTTGGGACTAGCGGGGGCGCCGACGGCCCGCGAGCTGTTTTTT. This translates into CASSYLGLAGAPTARELFF.

This rearrangement joins TRBV18 to TRBJ1-1; 8 bases are shared with TRBD1. The CDR3 covers 16 residues. The germline V gene encodes CDR1 KGHSH and CDR2 LQKENI. The trim removed 1 base at V and 3 bases at J, leaving 7 bases unmatched. The CDR3 coding sequence is TGTGCCAGCTCACCACAAAGATCAGGGGGCCACACTGAAGCTTTCTTT. Translating it yields CASSPQRSGGHTEAFF.

Remarks on this clone: The junction departs from the called germline gene at one end, perhaps through a read error. The chain has TRBV7-7 and TRBJ2-5, with 7 positions matching TRBD2. The CDR3 totals 16 residues. Germline lookup yields CDR1 SSHAT and CDR2 FNYEAQ (reference sequence). CDR3: CASSLAVTSRWETQYF. The CDR3 region has the DNA TGTGCTAGCAGCTTAGCGGTGACTAGCAGGTGGGAGACCCAGTACTTC.

The CDR3 spells CASSSDRKVNTEAFF. CDR3 DNA sequence: TGTGCCAGCAGCTCCGACCGAAAAGTGAACACTGAAGCTTTCTTT. This chain connects TRBV13 to TRBJ1-1, with D uncertain. The CDR3 totals 15 residues. CDR1 is PRHDT, CDR2 FYEKMQ, per germline (reference sequence). V was cut by 4 bases and J by 0 bases, with 12 bases left in between.

Only one count was recorded for this clone. V is TRBV19 and J is TRBJ2-5, with 7 positions matching TRBD2. The CDR3 loop spans 14 amino acids. With 2 bases clipped from V and 4 bases from J, the junction kept 4 bases outside the gene matches. Germline loops: CDR1 LNHDA, CDR2 SQIVND (reference sequence). CDR3 nucleotides: TGTGCCAGTAGTATATTCCCGGGAGGAGAGACCCAGTACTTC. Translation gives CASSIFPGGETQYF.

V usage is TRBV10-3 and J usage is TRBJ1-1; D not resolved. V shed 8 bases and J shed 3 bases, with 7 bases lying between them. CDR1 is ENHRY, CDR2 SYGVKD, per germline. The CDR3 has 11 amino acids. The CDR3 sequence: CAIRMDTEAFF. CDR3 DNA sequence: TGTGCCATCCGGATGGACACTGAAGCTTTCTTT.

This clone was observed once. The genes are TRBV2 and TRBJ1-1; TRBD1 might be the D (5 bases). CDR3 length: 13 amino acids. The germline V gene encodes CDR1 SNHLY and CDR2 FYNNEI. The ends were cut back, 0 bases at V and 10 bases at J, with 12 bases in the middle. CDR3 nucleotides: TGTGCCAGCAGTGAAGCGGATAGGGGTTTAGCTTTCTTT. It specifies CASSEADRGLAFF.

CDR3 DNA: TGTGCCAGCAGCTTTAGACAGGGGGTGGGTTATAATTCACCCCTCCACTTT. This sequence encodes CASSFRQGVGYNSPLHF. V and J are TRBV7-2 and TRBJ1-6; TRBD1 matches 9 bases. The CDR3 covers 17 residues. J gave up 4 bases and V 3 bases, and 7 bases lay outside the gene matches. The germline gives CDR1 SGHTA, CDR2 FQGNSA. Variable domain in full (rest from reference TRBV7-2 and TRBJ1-6): GAGVSQSPSNKVTEKGKDVELRCDPISGHTALYWYRQSLGQGLEFLIYFQGNSAPDKSGLPSDRFSAERTGGSVSTLTIQRTQQEDSAVYLCASSFRQGVGYNSPLHFGNGTRLTVT.

The chain links TRBV3-1 (or the pseudogene TRBV3-2) to TRBJ2-3; 11 nucleotides align to TRBD2. Germline CDR1 and CDR2: LGHDT and YNNKEL (reference sequence). The ends lost 1 base at V and 3 bases at J; junction bases unmatched: 6. CDR3 length: 17 residues. CDR3 coding DNA: TGTGCCAGCAGCCAAGGACTAGCGGGATTACGTACAGATACGCAGTATTTT. The encoded protein is CASSQGLAGLRTDTQYF.

The rearrangement links TRBV19 to TRBJ1-4; D perhaps matches TRBD1 (5 bases). V dropped 1 base and J dropped 3 bases, with 12 bases sitting between them. Germline CDR1 LNHDA, CDR2 SQIVND (reference sequence). The CDR3 extends over 16 amino acids. CDR3 residues: CASSIVLAGANEKLFF. The DNA of the CDR3 is TGTGCCAGTAGTATAGTCCTGGCGGGGGCTAATGAAAAACTGTTTTTT.

The chain uses TRBV27 and TRBJ2-1; 12 bases map to TRBD2. Germline CDR1 is MNHEY and CDR2 is SMNVEV (reference sequence). The CDR3 has 15 residues. The V segment lost 2 bases and the J segment 7 bases; nucleotides outside the gene matches: 3. The CDR3 DNA sequence: TGTGCCAGCAGTTTAAGGACTAGCGGGATGAATGAGCAGTTCTTC. Its translation is CASSLRTSGMNEQFF.

CDR3: CATSSRTDYSPLHF. The DNA of the CDR3 is TGTGCCACCAGCAGTCGGACAGATTACTCACCCCTCCACTTT. This rearrangement joins TRBV15 to TRBJ1-6; perhaps TRBD1 as D (6 bases). The CDR3 has 14 residues. Germline assignment: CDR1 LNHNV and CDR2 YYDKDF (reference sequence). Trimming stripped 3 bases from V and 10 bases from J, with 13 bases between.

This clone was observed once. This rearrangement joins TRBV28 to TRBJ2-7; D uncertain. The CDR3 runs 13 residues. The germline V and J ends were trimmed by 4 bases and 2 bases, with 9 bases remaining between them. Germline V gene lookup returns CDR1 MDHEN and CDR2 SYDVKM. CDR3 loop: CASSSPATYEQYF. CDR3 coding DNA: TGTGCCAGCAGTTCACCGGCCACCTACGAGCAGTACTTC.

V is TRBV2 and J is TRBJ2-7; no clear D gene. Germline V gene sequence: CDR1 SNHLY, CDR2 FYNNEI. The CDR3 contains 13 residues. With 8 bases removed from V and 0 bases from J, the gap between germline ends came to 11 bases. The CDR3 here is CASLRRTSYEQYF. The CDR3 DNA reads TGTGCCAGCCTTCGACGGACCTCCTACGAGCAGTACTTC.

This clone has only one observation. This chain connects TRBV18 to TRBJ1-4, with D hard to call. Germline values: CDR1 KGHSH, CDR2 LQKENI. Trimming stripped 3 bases from V and 0 bases from J, with 8 bases between. This CDR3 spans 15 amino acids. This CDR3 is CASSPLQATNEKLFF. The CDR3 DNA follows: TGTGCCAGCTCACCCCTCCAGGCAACTAATGAAAAACTGTTTTTT.

The chain recombines TRBV5-1 with TRBJ2-5; D is perhaps TRBD1 (5 bases). Trimming shortened V by 0 bases and J by 5 bases, and 14 bases separated the two germline ends. From germline, CDR1 is SGHRS and CDR2 YFSETQ. The CDR3 covers 15 residues. The DNA for the CDR3 is TGCGCCAGCAGCTTGGTAATCAACCCAGGGGAGACCCAGTACTTC. Amino acids: CASSLVINPGETQYF.

This chain links TRBV6-1 with TRBJ1-5; perhaps TRBD1 as D (5 bases). Germline-derived CDR1 and CDR2 are MNHNS and SASEGT. V dropped 3 bases and J dropped 0 bases, with 6 bases sitting between them. The CDR3 is 14 amino acids. The CDR3 DNA is TGTGCCAGCAGTGACGGACATAGCAATCAGCCCCAGCATTTT. It is translated as CASSDGHSNQPQHF.

The V call is TRBV5-5, the J call TRBJ1-4; possibly TRBD1 for D (5 bases). The CDR3 totals 15 residues. The germline V and J ends were trimmed by 4 bases and 8 bases, with 18 bases remaining between them. CDR1 and CDR2 (germline): SGHKS, YYEKEE (reference sequence). In DNA, the CDR3 is TGTGCCAGCAGCCCCGCCTCCAGGGTCGGGGAAAAACTGTTTTTT. It specifies CASSPASRVGEKLFF.

This chain uses TRBV11-2 with TRBJ2-3; D gene unclear. V was clipped by 8 bases and J by 1 base, with 10 bases between them. CDR3 length: 13 residues. Germline loops: CDR1 SGHAT, CDR2 FQNNGV. The CDR3 DNA sequence: TGTGCCAGCCCCTCGGCGGGCACAGATACGCAGTATTTT. This translates into CASPSAGTDTQYF.

J is TRBJ2-6 and V is TRBV20-1, with a possible D match to TRBD2 (6 bases). V was pared by 3 bases and J by 0 bases, with 12 bases between. The CDR3 extends over 16 amino acids. Germline V gene sequence: CDR1 DFQATT, CDR2 SNEGSKA (reference sequence). The CDR3 protein is CSASAGLDSGANVLTF. In DNA, the CDR3 is TGCAGTGCTAGTGCGGGGTTGGACTCTGGGGCCAACGTCCTGACTTTC.